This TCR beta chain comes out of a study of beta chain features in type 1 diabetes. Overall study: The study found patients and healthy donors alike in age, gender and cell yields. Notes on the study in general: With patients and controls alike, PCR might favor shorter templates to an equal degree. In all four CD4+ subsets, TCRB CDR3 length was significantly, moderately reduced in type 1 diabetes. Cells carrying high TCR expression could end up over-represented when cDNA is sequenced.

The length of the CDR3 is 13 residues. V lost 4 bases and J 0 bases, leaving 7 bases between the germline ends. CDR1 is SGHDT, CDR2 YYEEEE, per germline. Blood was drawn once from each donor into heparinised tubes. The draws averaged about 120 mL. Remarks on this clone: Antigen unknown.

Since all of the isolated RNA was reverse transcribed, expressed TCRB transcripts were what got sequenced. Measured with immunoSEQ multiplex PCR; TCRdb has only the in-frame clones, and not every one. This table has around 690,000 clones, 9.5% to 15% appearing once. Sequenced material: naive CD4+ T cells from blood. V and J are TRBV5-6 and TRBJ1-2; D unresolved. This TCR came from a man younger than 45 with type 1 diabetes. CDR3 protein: CASSRGANYGYTF. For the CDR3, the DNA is TGTGCCAGCAGCCGGGGAGCTAACTATGGCTACACCTTC.